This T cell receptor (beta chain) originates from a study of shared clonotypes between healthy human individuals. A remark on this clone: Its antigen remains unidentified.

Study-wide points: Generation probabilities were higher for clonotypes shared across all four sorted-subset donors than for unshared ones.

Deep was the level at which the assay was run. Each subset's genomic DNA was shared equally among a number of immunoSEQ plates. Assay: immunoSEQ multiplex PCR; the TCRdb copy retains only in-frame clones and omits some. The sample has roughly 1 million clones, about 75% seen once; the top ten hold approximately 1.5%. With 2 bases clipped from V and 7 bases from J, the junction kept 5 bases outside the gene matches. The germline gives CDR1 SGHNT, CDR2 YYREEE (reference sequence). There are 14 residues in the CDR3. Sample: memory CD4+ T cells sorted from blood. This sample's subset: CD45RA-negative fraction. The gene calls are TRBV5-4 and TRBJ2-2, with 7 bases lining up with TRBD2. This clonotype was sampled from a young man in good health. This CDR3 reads CASSLVTSIGELFF. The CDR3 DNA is TGTGCCAGCAGCTTAGTGACTAGCATCGGGGAGCTGTTTTTT.